Each of the 7 T cell receptor beta chains below was sequenced from the same sample in a study of T cells in Graves' hyperthyroidism and ophthalmopathy. Template material for amplifying TCR beta CDR3 regions consisted of RNA transcripts. The HTBI primer set was used in a first-round RT-PCR of the TCR CDR3. TCRdb called the multiplex PCR reads again in MiXCR, with one record for every CDR3 protein. The sample includes 600,000 or so distinct CDR3 sequences, 46% of them seen just once. Sequencing input: peripheral blood or thyroid tissue (not recorded which). These receptors all come from a woman in her late teens or twenties with Graves' hyperthyroidism.

This clonotype has only a few counts. The V gene is TRBV7-6, the J gene TRBJ2-2; a weak D match, TRBD1 (7 bases). The CDR3 contains 18 residues. Germline loops: CDR1 SGHVS, CDR2 FNYEAQ. Trimming left V 0 bases short and J 4 bases short, with 18 bases between. The CDR3 DNA sequence: TGTGCCAGCAGCTTAGCTCTAGGCGGGACAGACCTCACCGGGGAGCTGTTTTTT. Amino acid sequence: CASSLALGGTDLTGELFF.

Concerning this clonotype itself: This clone may be a read error of a much larger clone one base away. V gene TRBV7-2 combines with J gene TRBJ1-1; maybe TRBD1 (6 bases). Trimming removed 0 bases at V and 4 bases at J, with 12 bases between. The CDR3 contains 15 residues. Per the germline V gene, CDR1 is SGHTA and CDR2 is FQGNSA. CDR3 sequence reads: CASSLAGTSGTEAFF. In DNA, the CDR3 is TGTGCCAGCAGCTTAGCAGGGACATCGGGCACTGAAGCTTTCTTT.

The gene calls are TRBV5-1 and TRBJ1-5; TRBD1 agrees at 7 bases. The trim removed 1 base at V and 7 bases at J, leaving 11 bases unmatched. Germline CDR1 reads SGHRS; CDR2 reads YFSETQ. This CDR3 region has 16 residues. CDR3 sequence (DNA): TGCGCCAGCAGCTTGTTGCCGAACCGGGACAGACAGCCCCAGCATTTT. This sequence encodes CASSLLPNRDRQPQHF.

About this clonotype: A read error may produce the germline difference seen at one junction end. V gene TRBV10-3 combines with J gene TRBJ1-2; 10 bases match TRBD1. The germline gives CDR1 ENHRY, CDR2 SYGVKD. The length of the CDR3 is 16 residues. The CDR3, as DNA: TGTGCCAGCAGTCCGCCCGGACAGGGGGAGACCTATGGCTACACCTTC. It codes for CASSPPGQGETYGYTF.

The rearrangement links TRBV7-9 to TRBJ1-1, with 7 positions matching TRBD1. The CDR3 consists of 18 residues. V lost 5 bases and J lost 6; bases outside the gene matches: 21. Germline V gives CDR1 SEHNR, CDR2 FQNEAQ (reference sequence). The CDR3 sequence: CASSPHGEFDRVSPEAFF. The CDR3 DNA reads as TGTGCCAGCAGCCCCCACGGGGAATTTGACAGGGTGAGCCCTGAAGCTTTCTTT.

This chain links TRBV29-1 with TRBJ2-2, with D possibly TRBD2 on 5 matching bases. The CDR3 consists of 15 residues. Trimming left V 2 bases short and J 1 base short, with 11 bases between. The germline V gene encodes CDR1 SQVTM and CDR2 ANQGSEA. The CDR3 loop is CSVELDRGNTGELFF. CDR3 DNA: TGCAGCGTTGAATTGGATCGGGGGAACACCGGGGAGCTGTTTTTT.

Comments on this clonotype: A much larger clone lies one base from this, so it may be a read error. The chain uses TRBV2 and TRBJ1-5; 9 bases align to TRBD1. The J segment lost 9 bases and the V segment lost 4 bases, leaving 13 bases of the junction unmatched. The germline CDR1 and CDR2 sequences are SNHLY and FYNNEI. This CDR3 comprises 16 residues. The chain's CDR3 is CASSADPDRGRLPQHF. CDR3 nucleotide sequence: TGTGCCAGCAGTGCCGATCCGGACAGGGGACGGTTGCCCCAGCATTTT.